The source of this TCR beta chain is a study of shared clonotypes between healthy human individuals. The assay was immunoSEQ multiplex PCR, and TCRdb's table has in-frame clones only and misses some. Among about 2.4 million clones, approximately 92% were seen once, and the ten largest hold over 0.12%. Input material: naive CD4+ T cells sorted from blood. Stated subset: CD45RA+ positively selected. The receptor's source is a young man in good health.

CDR3 bases: TGTGCCAGCAGCAACCACAGGGGAGCCTCCTATGGCTACACCTTC. It codes for CASSNHRGASYGYTF. The rearrangement uses TRBV21-1 and TRBJ1-2; no check of the table's D call, TRBD1, against the DNA was made. TRBV21-1 is listed as a pseudogene. The CDR3 contains 15 residues.